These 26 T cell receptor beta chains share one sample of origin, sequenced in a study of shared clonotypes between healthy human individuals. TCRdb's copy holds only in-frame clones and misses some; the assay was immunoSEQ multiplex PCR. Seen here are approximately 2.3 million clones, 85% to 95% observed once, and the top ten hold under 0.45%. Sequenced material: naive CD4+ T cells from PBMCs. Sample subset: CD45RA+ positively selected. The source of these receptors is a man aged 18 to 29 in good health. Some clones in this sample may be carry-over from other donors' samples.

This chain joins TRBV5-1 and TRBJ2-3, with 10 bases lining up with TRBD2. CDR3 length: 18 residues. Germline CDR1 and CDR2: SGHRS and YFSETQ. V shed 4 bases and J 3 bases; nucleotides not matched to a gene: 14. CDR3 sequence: CASSLFPSGSGGTDTQYF. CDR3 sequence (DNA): TGCGCCAGCAGCCTATTTCCTAGCGGGAGCGGGGGGACAGATACGCAGTATTTT.

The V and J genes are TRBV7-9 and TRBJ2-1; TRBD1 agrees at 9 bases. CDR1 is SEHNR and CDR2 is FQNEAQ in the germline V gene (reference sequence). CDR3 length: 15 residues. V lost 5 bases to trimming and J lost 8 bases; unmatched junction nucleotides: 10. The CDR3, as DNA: TGTGCCAGCAGCCCGCGGGACAGGGTCTTGCATGAGCAGTTCTTC. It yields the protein CASSPRDRVLHEQFF.

The CDR3 protein is CASSLVTSGRTYEQYF. The DNA of the CDR3 is TGTGCCAGCAGCTTAGTCACTAGCGGGAGAACCTACGAGCAGTACTTC. The chain employs TRBV13 and TRBJ2-7; 11 nucleotides agree with TRBD2. Germline V CDR1 and CDR2: PRHDT, FYEKMQ (reference sequence). Trimming cost V 1 base and J 2 bases; bases outside gene matches: 4. The CDR3 contains 16 residues.

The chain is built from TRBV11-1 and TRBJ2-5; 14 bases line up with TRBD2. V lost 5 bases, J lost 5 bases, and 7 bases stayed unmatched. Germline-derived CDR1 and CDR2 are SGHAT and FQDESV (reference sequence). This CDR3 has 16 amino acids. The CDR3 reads CASSPRLAGGGETQYF. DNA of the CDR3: TGTGCCAGCAGCCCGCGACTAGCGGGAGGGGGGGAGACCCAGTACTTC.

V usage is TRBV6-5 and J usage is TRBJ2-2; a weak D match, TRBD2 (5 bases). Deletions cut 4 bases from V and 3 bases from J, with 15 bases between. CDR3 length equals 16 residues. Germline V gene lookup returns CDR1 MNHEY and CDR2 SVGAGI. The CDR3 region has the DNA TGTGCCAGCAGTTCAGGTTCGAGCGGCCACACCGGGGAGCTGTTTTTT. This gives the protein CASSSGSSGHTGELFF.

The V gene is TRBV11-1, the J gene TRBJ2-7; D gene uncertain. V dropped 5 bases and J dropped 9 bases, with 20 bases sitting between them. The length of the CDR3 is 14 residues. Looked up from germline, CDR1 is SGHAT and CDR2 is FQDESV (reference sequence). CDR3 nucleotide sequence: TGTGCCAGCAGCCCCGCCGTCGGGCCTCAGAGGCAGTACTTC. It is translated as CASSPAVGPQRQYF.

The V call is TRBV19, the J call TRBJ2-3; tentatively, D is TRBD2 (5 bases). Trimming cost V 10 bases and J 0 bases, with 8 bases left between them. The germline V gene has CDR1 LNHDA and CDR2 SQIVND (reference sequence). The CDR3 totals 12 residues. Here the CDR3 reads CATGLSTDTQYF. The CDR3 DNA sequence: TGTGCCACCGGACTGAGCACAGATACGCAGTATTTT. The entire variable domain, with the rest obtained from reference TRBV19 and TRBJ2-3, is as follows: DGGITQSPKYLFRKEGQNVTLSCEQNLNHDAMYWYRQDPGQGLRLIYYSQIVNDFQKGDIAEGYSVSREKKESFPLTVTSAQKNPTAFYLCATGLSTDTQYFGPGTRLTVL.

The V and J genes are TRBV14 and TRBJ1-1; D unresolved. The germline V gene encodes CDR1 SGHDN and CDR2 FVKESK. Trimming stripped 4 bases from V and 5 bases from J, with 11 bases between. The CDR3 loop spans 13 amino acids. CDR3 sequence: CASSLDMYTEAFF. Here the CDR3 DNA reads TGTGCCAGCAGCCTAGACATGTATACTGAAGCTTTCTTT.

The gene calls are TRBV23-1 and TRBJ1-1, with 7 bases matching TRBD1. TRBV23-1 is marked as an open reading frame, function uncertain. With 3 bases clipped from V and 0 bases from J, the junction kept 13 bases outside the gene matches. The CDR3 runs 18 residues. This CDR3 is CASSHPRGETGMNTEAFF. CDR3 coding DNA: TGCGCCAGCAGTCATCCCAGAGGGGAGACAGGGATGAACACTGAAGCTTTCTTT.

The CDR3 DNA is TGCGCCAGCAGCCAAGTTCCCAGCGGGGGTGTCAATGAGCAGTTCTTC. This translates into CASSQVPSGGVNEQFF. V is TRBV4-3 and J is TRBJ2-1; 8 bases agree with TRBD2. The CDR3 covers 16 residues. V lost 1 base, J lost 6 bases, and 8 bases stayed unmatched. Per germline, CDR1 LGHNA and CDR2 YSLEER.

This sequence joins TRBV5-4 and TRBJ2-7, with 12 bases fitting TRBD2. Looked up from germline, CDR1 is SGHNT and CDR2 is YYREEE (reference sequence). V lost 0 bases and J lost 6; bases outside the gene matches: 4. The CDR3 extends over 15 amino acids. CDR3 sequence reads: CASSLEASGRGEQYF. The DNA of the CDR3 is TGTGCCAGCAGCTTGGAAGCTAGCGGGAGGGGCGAGCAGTACTTC.

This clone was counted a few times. CDR3 nucleotides: TGTGCCAGCAGTCCACACAGGGGGCGGGGAGAGACCCAGTACTTC. This gives the protein CASSPHRGRGETQYF. The J gene is TRBJ2-5, the V gene TRBV28, with 9 bases matching TRBD1. J lost 4 bases, V lost 5 bases, and 8 bases had no gene match. Germline CDR1 MDHEN, CDR2 SYDVKM. The CDR3 is 15 residues long.

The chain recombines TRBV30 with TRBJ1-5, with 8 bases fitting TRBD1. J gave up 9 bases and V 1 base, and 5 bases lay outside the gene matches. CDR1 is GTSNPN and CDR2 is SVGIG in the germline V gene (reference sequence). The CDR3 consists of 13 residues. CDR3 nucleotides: TGTGCCTGGAGTGCGGGACAGGAATGGCCCCAGCATTTT. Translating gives CAWSAGQEWPQHF.

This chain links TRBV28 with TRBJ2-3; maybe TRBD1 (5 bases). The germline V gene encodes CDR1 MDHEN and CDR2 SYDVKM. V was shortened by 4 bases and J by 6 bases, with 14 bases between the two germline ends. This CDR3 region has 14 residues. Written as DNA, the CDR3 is TGTGCCAGCAGTTCACCTTTACAGGCTGATACGCAGTATTTT. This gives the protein CASSSPLQADTQYF.

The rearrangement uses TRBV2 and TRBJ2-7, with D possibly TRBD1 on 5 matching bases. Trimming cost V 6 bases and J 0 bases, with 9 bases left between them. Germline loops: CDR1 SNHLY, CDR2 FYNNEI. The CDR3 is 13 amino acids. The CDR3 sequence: CASRRQISYEQYF. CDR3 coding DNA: TGTGCCAGCAGACGACAGATCTCCTACGAGCAGTACTTC.

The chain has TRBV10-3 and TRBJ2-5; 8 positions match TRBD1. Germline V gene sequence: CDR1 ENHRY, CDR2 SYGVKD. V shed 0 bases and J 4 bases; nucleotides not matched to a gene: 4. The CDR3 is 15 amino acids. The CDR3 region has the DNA TGTGCCATCAGTGAGTCGACAGGGGCTCGAGAGACCCAGTACTTC. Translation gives CAISESTGARETQYF.

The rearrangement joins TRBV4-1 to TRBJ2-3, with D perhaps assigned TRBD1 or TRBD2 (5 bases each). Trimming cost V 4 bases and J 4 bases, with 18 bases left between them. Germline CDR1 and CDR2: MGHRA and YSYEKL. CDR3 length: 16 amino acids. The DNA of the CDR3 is TGCGCCAGCAGCCGAGGGATTGGGTTGGGGGCAGATACGCAGTATTTT. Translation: CASSRGIGLGADTQYF.

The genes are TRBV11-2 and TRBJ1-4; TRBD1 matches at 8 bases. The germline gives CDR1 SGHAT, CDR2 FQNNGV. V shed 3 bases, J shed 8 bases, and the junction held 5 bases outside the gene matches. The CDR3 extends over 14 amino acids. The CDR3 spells CASSFGQGREKLFF. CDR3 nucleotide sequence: TGTGCCAGCAGCTTCGGACAGGGCCGGGAAAAACTGTTTTTT. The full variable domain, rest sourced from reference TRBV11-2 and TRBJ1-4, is EAGVAQSPRYKIIEKRQSVAFWCNPISGHATLYWYQQILGQGPKLLIQFQNNGVVDDSQLPKDRFSAERLKGVDSTLKIQPAKLEDSAVYLCASSFGQGREKLFFGSGTQLSVL.

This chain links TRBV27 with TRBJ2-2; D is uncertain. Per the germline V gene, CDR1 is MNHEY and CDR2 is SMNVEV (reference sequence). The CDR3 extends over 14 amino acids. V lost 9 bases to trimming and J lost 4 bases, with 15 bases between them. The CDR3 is CARFSRRATGELFF. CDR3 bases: TGTGCCAGGTTCTCCAGGAGAGCCACCGGGGAGCTGTTTTTT.

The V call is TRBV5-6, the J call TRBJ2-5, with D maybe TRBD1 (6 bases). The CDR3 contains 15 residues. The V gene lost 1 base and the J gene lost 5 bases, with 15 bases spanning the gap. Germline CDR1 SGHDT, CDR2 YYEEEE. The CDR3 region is CASSLTRTELETQYF. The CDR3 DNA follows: TGTGCCAGCAGCTTGACTAGGACAGAACTTGAGACCCAGTACTTC.

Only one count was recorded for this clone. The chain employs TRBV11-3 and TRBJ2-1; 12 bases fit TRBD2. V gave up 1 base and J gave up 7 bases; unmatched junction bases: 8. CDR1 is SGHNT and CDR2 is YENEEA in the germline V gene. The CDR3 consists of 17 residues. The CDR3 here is CASSLGPLAGGRNEQFF. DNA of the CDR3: TGTGCCAGCAGCTTAGGTCCACTAGCGGGAGGACGGAATGAGCAGTTCTTC.

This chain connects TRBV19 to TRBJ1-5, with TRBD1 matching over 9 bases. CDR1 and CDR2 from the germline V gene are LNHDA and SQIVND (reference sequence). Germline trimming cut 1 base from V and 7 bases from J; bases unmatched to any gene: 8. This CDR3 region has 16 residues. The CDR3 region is CASSIVGTGPGQPQHF. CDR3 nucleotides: TGTGCCAGTAGTATAGTCGGGACAGGGCCCGGACAGCCCCAGCATTTT.

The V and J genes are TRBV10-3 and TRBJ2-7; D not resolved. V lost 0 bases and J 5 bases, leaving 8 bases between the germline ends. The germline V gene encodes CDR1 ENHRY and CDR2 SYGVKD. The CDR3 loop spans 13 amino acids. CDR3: CAISESLANEQYF. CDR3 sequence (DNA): TGTGCCATCAGTGAGTCGTTGGCAAACGAGCAGTACTTC.

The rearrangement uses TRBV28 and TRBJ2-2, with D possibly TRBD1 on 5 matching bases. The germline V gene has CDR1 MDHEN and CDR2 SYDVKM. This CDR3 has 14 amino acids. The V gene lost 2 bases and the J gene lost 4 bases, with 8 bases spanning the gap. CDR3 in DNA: TGTGCCAGCAGTTTAAGGGGCGCCACCGGGGAGCTGTTTTTT. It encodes CASSLRGATGELFF.

The CDR3 DNA sequence: TGCAGCGTTGAATCCGGGGGAGGCACCATATATTTT. It is translated as CSVESGGGTIYF. This chain links TRBV29-1 with TRBJ1-3; perhaps TRBD1 as D (5 bases). The CDR3 length is 12 residues. The V gene lost 2 bases and the J gene lost 9 bases, with 11 bases spanning the gap. Germline V lookup: CDR1 SQVTM, CDR2 ANQGSEA.

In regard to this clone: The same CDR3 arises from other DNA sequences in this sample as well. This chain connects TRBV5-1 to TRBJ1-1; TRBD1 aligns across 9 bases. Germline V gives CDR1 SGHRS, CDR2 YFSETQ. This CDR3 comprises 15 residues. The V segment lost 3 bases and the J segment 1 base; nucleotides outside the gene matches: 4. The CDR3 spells CASSSLGQGNTEAFF. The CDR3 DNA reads TGCGCCAGCAGCTCGCTGGGACAGGGGAACACTGAAGCTTTCTTT.